This T cell receptor (beta chain) was found in a study of blood T cell repertoires in COVID-19. Looking at the study overall: Samples of COVID-19 (acute and convalescent) were obtained from the United States, Italy and Spain.

In the study's own analysis: Reference gene primer amplification gave estimated nucleated cell counts. TCRdb keeps only in-frame clones here, not all; method: immunoSEQ multiplex PCR. From that table come the V and J calls and clone size; the DNA was used to work out D and trimming. In the table there are under 95,000 clones, approximately 87% of which are singletons. Germline CDR1 and CDR2: KGHSH and LQKENI. Trimming cost V 1 base and J 6 bases, with 9 bases left between them. This CDR3 is built from 13 residues. The clonotype was recovered from a human donor with acute or convalescent COVID-19. The donor label of this sample is uncertain. The rearrangement uses TRBV18 and TRBJ1-2; TRBD1 is a possible D gene (6 bases). Sequencing used peripheral blood. For the CDR3, the DNA is TGTGCCAGCTCACCACTGGGACACGATGGCTACACCTTC. Its translation: CASSPLGHDGYTF.